These T cell receptor beta chains were read from a single sample in a study of post-analysis software for immune sequencing data. Via MiXCR, TCRdb re-called the PCR reads, giving one row per CDR3 protein. The sample gives approximately 360,000 distinct CDR3 sequences, 30% to 45% of which show up once; 13% is in the top ten. Sequences were obtained from blood. The receptors come from a girl aged 10 to 17 with multiple sclerosis. The CDR3 runs from the conserved cysteine through the conserved F or W. A D gene is named only where the DNA matches it firmly. Clone sizes are given selectively: once, few, many, or a class where the clone is expanded.

CDR3aa	CDR3nt	j_gene	v_gene	abundance	d_gene
CASSVASDSPLHF	TGTGCCAGCAGCGTAGCTTCGGACTCACCCCTCCACTTT	TRBJ1-6	TRBV9	few	.
CASSQSRSGSTDTQYF	TGCGCCAGCAGCCAGTCCCGGTCGGGTTCCACAGATACGCAGTATTTT	TRBJ2-3	TRBV4-3	few	.
CASTPGPVYYGYTF	TGTGCCAGCACCCCTGGCCCAGTCTACTATGGCTACACCTTC	TRBJ1-2	TRBV27	.	.
CTSSLEDIKRGGYTF	TGTACCAGCAGCTTAGAAGACATCAAACGGGGTGGCTACACCTTC	TRBJ1-2	TRBV7-2	.	.
CASSGRGGLGETQYF	TGTGCCAGCAGCGGGCGGGGGGGCCTAGGAGAGACCCAGTACTTC	TRBJ2-5	TRBV11-2	few	TRBD2
CASSLPLDRNNEQFF	TGTGCCAGCAGCCTACCCCTGGACAGAAACAATGAGCAGTTCTTC	TRBJ2-1	TRBV7-9	.	.
CASSLEGPGRYTF	TGTGCCAGCAGCTTAGAGGGCCCGGGCCGGTACACCTTC	TRBJ1-2	TRBV7-9	.	.
CASSAGLSGGNEQFF	TGTGCCAGCAGTGCCGGCCTTAGCGGGGGGAATGAGCAGTTCTTC	TRBJ2-1	TRBV7-6	.	TRBD2
CASRTKGADTQYF	TGTGCCAGCAGAACCAAGGGGGCAGATACGCAGTATTTT	TRBJ2-3	TRBV28	.	.
CASSGQKRSYEQYF	TGTGCCAGCAGCGGACAGAAAAGGAGCTACGAGCAGTACTTC	TRBJ2-7	TRBV2	.	.
CASSSPGGEQYF	TGTGCCAGCAGCTCGCCCGGGGGGGAGCAGTACTTC	TRBJ2-7	TRBV7-9	many	TRBD2
CASSPLQGTNTEAFF	TGTGCCAGCTCACCCCTACAGGGGACCAACACTGAAGCTTTCTTT	TRBJ1-1	TRBV18	once	TRBD1
CASSPRLLYYGYTF	TGTGCCAGCAGCCCCCGACTGTTGTACTATGGCTACACCTTC	TRBJ1-2	TRBV5-8	.	.
CASSFSTSGGAGTQYF	TGTGCCAGCAGCTTTTCGACTAGCGGGGGGGCCGGGACCCAGTACTTC	TRBJ2-5	TRBV7-2	.	TRBD2
CASSYSGGTGQETQYF	TGTGCCAGCAGTTATTCGGGTGGGACAGGGCAAGAGACCCAGTACTTC	TRBJ2-5	TRBV6-6	.	TRBD1
CAVKAQVAPQHF	TGTGCCGTTAAGGCTCAAGTTGCGCCCCAGCATTTT	TRBJ1-5	TRBV28	.	.
CATSRVRDRAGETQYF	TGTGCCACCAGCAGAGTCCGGGACAGGGCAGGAGAGACCCAGTACTTC	TRBJ2-5	TRBV15	.	TRBD1
CASSQELSYEQYF	TGCGCCAGCAGCCAAGAGCTTAGCTACGAGCAGTACTTC	TRBJ2-7	TRBV4-3	few	.
CASSYFPGQGGKLFF	TGTGCCAGCAGTTACTTTCCGGGACAGGGAGGAAAACTGTTTTTT	TRBJ1-4	TRBV6-5	.	TRBD1
CASSSSTGGAFADTQYF	TGTGCCAGCAGCTCATCTACCGGGGGGGCATTCGCAGATACGCAGTATTTT	TRBJ2-3	TRBV11-3	few	TRBD2
CASSSVRGGQYSYEQYF	TGTGCCAGCAGTTCCGTTAGGGGGGGCCAGTATTCTTACGAGCAGTACTTC	TRBJ2-7	TRBV7-9	.	.
CASSLEGGYGQPQHF	TGCGCCAGCAGCCTGGAGGGGGGGTACGGCCAGCCCCAGCATTTT	TRBJ1-5	TRBV5-1	.	.
CASTQGSRPGYTF	TGTGCCAGTACACAGGGGAGTCGACCTGGCTACACCTTC	TRBJ1-2	TRBV12-3/TRBV12-4	many	TRBD1
CASRPQGAKGSPLHF	TGTGCCAGCAGACCTCAGGGGGCGAAAGGATCACCCCTCCACTTT	TRBJ1-6	TRBV6-4	.	TRBD1
CSVEGDATGVRGRYF	TGCAGCGTTGAAGGGGATGCGACAGGGGTTAGAGGGCGGTACTTC	TRBJ2-5	TRBV29-1	.	TRBD1
CASSWGQLITDTQYF	TGTGCCAGCTCCTGGGGGCAGTTGATCACAGATACGCAGTATTTT	TRBJ2-3	TRBV11-2	.	.
CASSPYAIQSSYEQYF	TGTGCCAGCAGCCCTTACGCCATCCAGAGCTCCTACGAGCAGTACTTC	TRBJ2-7	TRBV7-2	.	.
CSAFDSASTEAFF	TGCAGTGCCTTCGACAGTGCTAGCACTGAAGCTTTCTTT	TRBJ1-1	TRBV20-1	.	.
CASSLIPRGLSNQPQHF	TGCGCCAGCAGCTTAATACCGAGAGGACTGAGCAATCAGCCCCAGCATTTT	TRBJ1-5	TRBV5-1	.	.
CSAGSTGGATDTQYF	TGCAGTGCGGGATCGACAGGGGGCGCGACAGATACGCAGTATTTT	TRBJ2-3	TRBV20-1	.	TRBD1
CASSFYQADYGYTF	TGTGCCAGCAGTTTCTATCAGGCCGACTATGGCTACACCTTC	TRBJ1-2	TRBV12-3/TRBV12-4	.	.
CASIRTGGNTDTQYF	TGCGCCAGCATTAGGACAGGGGGCAACACAGATACGCAGTATTTT	TRBJ2-3	TRBV10-1	.	TRBD1
CAISETGDPPLHF	TGTGCCATCAGTGAAACGGGGGACCCACCCCTCCACTTT	TRBJ1-6	TRBV10-3	.	.
CSVGGLAGPSTDTQYF	TGCAGCGTTGGGGGACTAGCGGGGCCTTCCACAGATACGCAGTATTTT	TRBJ2-3	TRBV29-1	many	TRBD2
CASSRTDSGANVLTF	TGTGCCAGCAGCCGTACAGACTCTGGGGCCAACGTCCTGACTTTC	TRBJ2-6	TRBV4-2	.	.
CASSEDMADQYF	TGTGCCAGCAGTGAAGATATGGCCGACCAGTACTTC	TRBJ2-5	TRBV2	.	.
CSVGLAGVEQFF	TGCAGCGTTGGCCTAGCGGGGGTTGAGCAGTTCTTC	TRBJ2-1	TRBV29-1	.	TRBD2
CASSQEGGGVHYEQYF	TGTGCCAGCAGCCAAGAAGGAGGAGGGGTTCACTACGAGCAGTACTTC	TRBJ2-7	TRBV4-2	few	.
CASSPDMAEQYF	TGCGCCAGCAGCCCCGACATGGCCGAGCAGTACTTC	TRBJ2-7	TRBV5-1	few	.